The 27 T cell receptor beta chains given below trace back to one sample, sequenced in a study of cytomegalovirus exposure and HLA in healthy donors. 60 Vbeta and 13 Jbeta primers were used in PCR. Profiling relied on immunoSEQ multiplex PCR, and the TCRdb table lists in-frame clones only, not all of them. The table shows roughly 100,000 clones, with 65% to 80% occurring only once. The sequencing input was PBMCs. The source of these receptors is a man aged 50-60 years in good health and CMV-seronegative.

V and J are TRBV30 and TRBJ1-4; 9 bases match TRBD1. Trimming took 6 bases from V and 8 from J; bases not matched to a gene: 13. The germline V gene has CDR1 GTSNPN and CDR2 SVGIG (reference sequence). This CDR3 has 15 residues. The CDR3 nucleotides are TGTGCCTGCACACACCGGGACAGGGAAGGAGAAAAACTGTTTTTT. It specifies CACTHRDREGEKLFF.

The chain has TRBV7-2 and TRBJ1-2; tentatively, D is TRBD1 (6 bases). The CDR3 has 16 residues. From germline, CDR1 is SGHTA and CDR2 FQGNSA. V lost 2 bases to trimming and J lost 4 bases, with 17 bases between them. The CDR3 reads CASSLRVTGTAYGYTF. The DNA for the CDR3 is TGTGCCAGCAGCTTAAGGGTTACAGGGACCGCCTATGGCTACACCTTC.

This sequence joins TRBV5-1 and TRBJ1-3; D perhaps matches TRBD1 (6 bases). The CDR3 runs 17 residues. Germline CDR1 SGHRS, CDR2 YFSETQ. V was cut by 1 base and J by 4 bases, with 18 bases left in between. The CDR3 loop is CASSLLRQGIAGNTIYF. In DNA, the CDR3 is TGCGCCAGCAGCTTGCTTCGTCAGGGGATTGCAGGAAACACCATATATTTT.

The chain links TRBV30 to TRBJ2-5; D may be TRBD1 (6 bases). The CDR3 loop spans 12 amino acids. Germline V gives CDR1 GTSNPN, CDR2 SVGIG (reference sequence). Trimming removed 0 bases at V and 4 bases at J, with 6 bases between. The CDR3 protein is CAWSVGGETQYF. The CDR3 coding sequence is TGTGCCTGGAGTGTAGGGGGAGAGACCCAGTACTTC.

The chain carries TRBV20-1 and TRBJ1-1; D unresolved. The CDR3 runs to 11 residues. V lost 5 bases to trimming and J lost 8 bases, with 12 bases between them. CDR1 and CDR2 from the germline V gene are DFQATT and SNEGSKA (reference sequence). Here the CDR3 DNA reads TGCAGTGCTCTTTCGCGCGAGGAAGCTTTCTTT. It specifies CSALSREEAFF.

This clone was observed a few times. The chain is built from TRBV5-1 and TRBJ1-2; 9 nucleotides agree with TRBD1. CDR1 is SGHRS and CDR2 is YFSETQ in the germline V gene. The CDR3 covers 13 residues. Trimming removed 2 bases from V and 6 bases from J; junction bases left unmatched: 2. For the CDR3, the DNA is TGCGCCAGCAGCTTACAGGGGGCAGATGGCTACACCTTC. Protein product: CASSLQGADGYTF.

The CDR3 region is CASSPYPKAGELFF. The CDR3 DNA follows: TGTGCCAGCAGTCCCTACCCCAAAGCCGGGGAGCTGTTTTTT. This chain links TRBV6-6 with TRBJ2-2; D is ambiguous. The CDR3 runs 14 residues. CDR1 and CDR2 (germline): MNHNY, SVGAGI (reference sequence). V was clipped by 5 bases and J by 6 bases, with 13 bases between them.

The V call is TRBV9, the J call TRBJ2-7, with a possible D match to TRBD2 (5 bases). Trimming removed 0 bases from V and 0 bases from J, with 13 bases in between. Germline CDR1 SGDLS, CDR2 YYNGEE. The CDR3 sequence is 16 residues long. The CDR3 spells CASSVGGGSDSYEQYF. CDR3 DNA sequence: TGTGCCAGCAGCGTAGGTGGAGGATCGGACTCCTACGAGCAGTACTTC.

In nucleotides, the CDR3 is TGCGCCAGCAGCCAAGATAGGGGTAACACTGAAGCTTTCTTT. Its protein product is CASSQDRGNTEAFF. V and J are TRBV4-1 and TRBJ1-1; D is possibly TRBD1 (5 bases). This CDR3 spans 14 amino acids. The germline V gene encodes CDR1 MGHRA and CDR2 YSYEKL. V shed 0 bases and J shed 2 bases, with 7 bases lying between them.

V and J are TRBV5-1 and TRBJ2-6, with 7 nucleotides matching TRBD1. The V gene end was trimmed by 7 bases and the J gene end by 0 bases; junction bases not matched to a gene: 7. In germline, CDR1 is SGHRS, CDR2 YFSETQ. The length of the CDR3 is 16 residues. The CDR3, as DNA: TGCGCCAGCGACCGGGACAGAAACTCTGGGGCCAACGTCCTGACTTTC. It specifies CASDRDRNSGANVLTF.

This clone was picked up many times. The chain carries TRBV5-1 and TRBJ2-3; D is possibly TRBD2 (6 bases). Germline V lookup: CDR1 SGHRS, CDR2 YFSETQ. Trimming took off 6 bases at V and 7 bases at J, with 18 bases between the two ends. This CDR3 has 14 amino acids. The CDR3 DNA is TGCGCCAGCACAAGGGCGTCCGCGGGGAATACGCAGTATTTT. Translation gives CASTRASAGNTQYF. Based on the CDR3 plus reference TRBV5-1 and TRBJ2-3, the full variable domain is KAGVTQTPRYLIKTRGQQVTLSCSPISGHRSVSWYQQTPGQGLQFLFEYFSETQRNKGNFPGRFSGRQFSNSRSEMNVSTLELGDSALYLCASTRASAGNTQYFGPGTRLTVL.

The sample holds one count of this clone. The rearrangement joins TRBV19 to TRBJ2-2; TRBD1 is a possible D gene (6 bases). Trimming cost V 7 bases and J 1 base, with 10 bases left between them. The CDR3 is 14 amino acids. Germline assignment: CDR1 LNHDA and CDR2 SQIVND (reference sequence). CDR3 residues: CASKRDKNTGELFF. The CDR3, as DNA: TGTGCCAGTAAGAGGGACAAGAACACCGGGGAGCTGTTTTTT.

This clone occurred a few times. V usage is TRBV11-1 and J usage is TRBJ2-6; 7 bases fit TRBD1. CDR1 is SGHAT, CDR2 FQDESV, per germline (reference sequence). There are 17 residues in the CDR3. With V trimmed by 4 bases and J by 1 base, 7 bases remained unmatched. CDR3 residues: CASSSRTGRSGANVLTF. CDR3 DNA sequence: TGTGCCAGCAGCTCCAGGACAGGAAGGTCTGGGGCCAACGTCCTGACTTTC.

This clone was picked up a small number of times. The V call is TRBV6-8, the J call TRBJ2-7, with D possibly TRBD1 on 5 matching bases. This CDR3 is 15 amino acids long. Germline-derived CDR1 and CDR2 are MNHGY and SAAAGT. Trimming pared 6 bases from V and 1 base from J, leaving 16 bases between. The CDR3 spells CASSQSRTKSYEQYF. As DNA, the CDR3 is TGTGCCAGCAGCCAAAGTCGGACAAAGTCCTACGAGCAGTACTTC.

The CDR3 DNA reads as TGTGCCAGCAGTCGACAGGGTAATAGCAATCAGCCCCAGCATTTT. Translated, it gives CASSRQGNSNQPQHF. The chain is built from TRBV2 and TRBJ1-5; 7 nucleotides align to TRBD1. The CDR3 has 15 amino acids. Germline V gene sequence: CDR1 SNHLY, CDR2 FYNNEI. The V segment lost 5 bases and the J segment 0 bases; nucleotides outside the gene matches: 4.

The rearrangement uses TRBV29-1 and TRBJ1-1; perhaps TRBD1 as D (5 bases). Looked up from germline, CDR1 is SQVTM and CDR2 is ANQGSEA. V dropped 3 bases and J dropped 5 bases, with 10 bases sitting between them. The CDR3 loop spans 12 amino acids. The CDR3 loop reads CSVEGLGTEAFF. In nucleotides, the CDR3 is TGCAGCGTTGAGGGGCTAGGGACTGAAGCTTTCTTT.

Here the CDR3 reads CASSILRQGYNEQFF. The CDR3 DNA follows: TGTGCCAGTAGTATACTGCGACAGGGCTACAATGAGCAGTTCTTC. The chain has TRBV19 and TRBJ2-1; 7 bases map to TRBD1. This CDR3 has 15 amino acids. V lost 2 bases to trimming and J lost 3 bases; unmatched junction nucleotides: 4. Germline V gene sequence: CDR1 LNHDA, CDR2 SQIVND (reference sequence).

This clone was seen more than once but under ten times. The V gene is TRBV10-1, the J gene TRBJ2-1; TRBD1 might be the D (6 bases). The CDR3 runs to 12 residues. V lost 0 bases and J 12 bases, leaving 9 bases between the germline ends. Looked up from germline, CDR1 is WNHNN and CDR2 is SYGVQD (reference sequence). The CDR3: CASSESGRGQFF. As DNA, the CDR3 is TGCGCCAGCAGTGAGTCCGGCAGGGGGCAGTTCTTC.

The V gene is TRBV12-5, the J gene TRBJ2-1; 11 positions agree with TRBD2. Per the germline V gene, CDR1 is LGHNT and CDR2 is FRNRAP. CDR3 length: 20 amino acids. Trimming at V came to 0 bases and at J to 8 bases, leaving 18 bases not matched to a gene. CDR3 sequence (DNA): TGTGCTAGTGGTTTGGTACAAGAGGGCAGGAGACTAGCGGGACACCATGAGCAGTTCTTC. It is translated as CASGLVQEGRRLAGHHEQFF.

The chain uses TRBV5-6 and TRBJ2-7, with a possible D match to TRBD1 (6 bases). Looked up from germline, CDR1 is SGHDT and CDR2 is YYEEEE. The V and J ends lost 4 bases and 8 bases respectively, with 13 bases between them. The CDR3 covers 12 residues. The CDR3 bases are TGTGCCAGCAGCCTCCGGGACAACAAGCAGTACTTC. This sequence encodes CASSLRDNKQYF.

The CDR3 DNA follows: TGTGCCAGCAGCAGATCGACAGGGACCCAATACGAGCAGTACTTC. Its translation: CASSRSTGTQYEQYF. The chain uses TRBV7-9 and TRBJ2-7; 7 bases line up with TRBD1. J was trimmed by 4 bases and V by 5 bases; bases with no gene match: 11. CDR1 and CDR2 (germline): SEHNR, FQNEAQ (reference sequence). This CDR3 has 15 residues.

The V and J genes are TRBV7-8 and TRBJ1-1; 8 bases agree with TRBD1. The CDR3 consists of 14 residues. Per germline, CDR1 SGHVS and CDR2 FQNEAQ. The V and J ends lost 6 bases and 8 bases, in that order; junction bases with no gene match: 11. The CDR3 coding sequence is TGTGCCAGCAGACTTAGAGATTACAGGGGGGAAGCTTTCTTT. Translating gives CASRLRDYRGEAFF.

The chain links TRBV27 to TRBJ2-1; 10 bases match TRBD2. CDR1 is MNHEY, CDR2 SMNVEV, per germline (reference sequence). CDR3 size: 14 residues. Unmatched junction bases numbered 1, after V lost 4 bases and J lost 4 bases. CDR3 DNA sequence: TGTGCCAGCAGTTCTAGCGGGGGTTACAATGAGCAGTTCTTC. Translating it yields CASSSSGGYNEQFF.

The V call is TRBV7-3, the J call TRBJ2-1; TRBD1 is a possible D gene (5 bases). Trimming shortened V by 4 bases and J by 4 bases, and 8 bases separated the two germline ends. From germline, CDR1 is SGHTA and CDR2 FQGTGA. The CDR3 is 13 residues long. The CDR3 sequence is CASSSQGYNEQFF. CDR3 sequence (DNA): TGTGCCAGCAGCTCCCAGGGATACAATGAGCAGTTCTTC.

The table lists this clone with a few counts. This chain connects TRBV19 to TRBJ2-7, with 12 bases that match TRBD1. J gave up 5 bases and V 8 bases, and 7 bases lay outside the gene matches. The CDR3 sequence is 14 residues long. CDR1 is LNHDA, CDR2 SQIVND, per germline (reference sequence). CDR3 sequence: CASSPGQGAHEQYF. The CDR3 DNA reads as TGTGCCAGTTCCCCGGGACAGGGGGCCCACGAGCAGTACTTC.

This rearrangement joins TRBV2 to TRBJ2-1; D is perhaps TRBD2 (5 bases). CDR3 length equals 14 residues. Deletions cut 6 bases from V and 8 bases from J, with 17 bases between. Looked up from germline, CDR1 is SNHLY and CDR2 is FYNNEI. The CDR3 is CASRRDSLSDEQFF. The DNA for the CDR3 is TGTGCCAGCAGGAGGGATTCCTTGTCGGATGAGCAGTTCTTC.

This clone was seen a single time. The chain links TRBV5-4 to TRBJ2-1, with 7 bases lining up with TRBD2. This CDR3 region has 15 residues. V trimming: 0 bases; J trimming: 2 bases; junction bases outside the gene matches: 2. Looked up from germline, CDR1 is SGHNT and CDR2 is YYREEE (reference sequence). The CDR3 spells CASSLGAGPYNEQFF. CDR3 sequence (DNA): TGTGCCAGCAGCTTGGGAGCGGGGCCCTACAATGAGCAGTTCTTC.